Each of the 2 T cell receptor beta chains below was sequenced from the same sample in a study of blood T cells in healthy people across ages. A J-beta primer mix and a sample-barcoded 5' primer were used in a second PCR of about 6 to 12 cycles. MiXCR, run by TCRdb on the 5' RACE reads, gives a single entry per CDR3 protein. The sample has 800,000 to 900,000 distinct CDR3 sequences; around 62% are singletons. Sequenced: blood. These receptors came from a man aged 25 to 40 in good health.

The J gene is TRBJ1-4, the V gene TRBV7-9; D ambiguous. Germline V gene sequence: CDR1 SEHNR, CDR2 FQNEAQ (reference sequence). The CDR3 runs to 20 residues. Trimming shortened V by 4 bases and J by 4 bases, and 28 bases separated the two germline ends. CDR3 region: CASSSPLKGGTRLVNEKLFF. The CDR3 bases are TGTGCCAGCAGCTCCCCTTTGAAGGGTGGAACCCGATTAGTTAATGAAAAACTGTTTTTT.

This clonotype occurred a few times. V gene TRBV5-5 combines with J gene TRBJ2-4, with TRBD2 matching over 7 bases. There are 17 residues in the CDR3. CDR1 and CDR2 from the germline V gene are SGHKS and YYEKEE (reference sequence). J lost 0 bases, V lost 3 bases, and 9 bases had no gene match. The CDR3 here is CASSSPGLQLAKNIQYF. The CDR3, as DNA: TGTGCCAGCAGCTCCCCGGGACTACAATTAGCCAAAAACATTCAGTACTTC.